The 9 T cell receptor beta chains reported below all come from one sample, sequenced in a study of blood T cell repertoires in COVID-19. Some clones are missing from TCRdb's copy, which holds only in-frame ones; the method was immunoSEQ multiplex PCR. The sample lists 150,000 or so clones, 80% to 90% seen once, with roughly 13% in the top ten. Sequencing input: peripheral blood. The receptors come from a man aged 18 to 29 with COVID-19, enrolled during active disease.

This sequence joins TRBV6-5 and TRBJ2-2; 7 nucleotides line up with TRBD2. V shed 2 bases and J 1 base; nucleotides not matched to a gene: 4. The length of the CDR3 is 16 residues. Germline V gene sequence: CDR1 MNHEY, CDR2 SVGAGI. CDR3 in DNA: TGTGCCAGCAGTTACCTTGCGGGAGTGAACACCGGGGAGCTGTTTTTT. This codes for CASSYLAGVNTGELFF.

The rearrangement uses TRBV28 and TRBJ2-7; 16 nucleotides align to TRBD2. The length of the CDR3 is 20 residues. CDR1 and CDR2 (germline): MDHEN, SYDVKM. V lost 6 bases to trimming and J lost 6 bases; unmatched junction nucleotides: 20. CDR3 in amino acids: CASRSHAPSGLAGGRIEQYF. For the CDR3, the DNA is TGTGCCAGCAGGTCTCATGCGCCCTCGGGACTAGCGGGAGGGAGAATCGAGCAGTACTTC.

This chain uses TRBV30 with TRBJ2-7; 9 bases line up with TRBD2. CDR1 is GTSNPN and CDR2 is SVGIG in the germline V gene (reference sequence). Trimming took 4 bases from V and 2 from J; bases not matched to a gene: 6. The CDR3 is 14 residues long. Here the CDR3 reads CAWIRAGGPYEQYF. As DNA, the CDR3 is TGTGCCTGGATTCGGGCGGGAGGGCCCTACGAGCAGTACTTC.

As DNA, the CDR3 is TGTGCCAGCAGTTTATCGGGGTGGGACTTCCAAGAGACCCAGTACTTC. Translating gives CASSLSGWDFQETQYF. The rearrangement uses TRBV27 and TRBJ2-5, with D possibly TRBD2 on 6 matching bases. The CDR3 sequence is 16 residues long. V gave up 0 bases and J gave up 1 base, with 12 bases separating them. Germline CDR1 and CDR2: MNHEY and SMNVEV (reference sequence).

The V and J genes are TRBV11-2 and TRBJ2-1, with a weak D call TRBD1 (6 bases). The CDR3 sequence is 15 residues long. Germline V gene lookup returns CDR1 SGHAT and CDR2 FQNNGV. The germline V and J ends were trimmed by 1 base and 7 bases, with 14 bases remaining between them. This chain's CDR3 is CASSLGPPQGNEQFF. Here the CDR3 DNA reads TGTGCCAGCAGCTTAGGTCCGCCCCAGGGGAATGAGCAGTTCTTC.

This chain links TRBV2 with TRBJ2-3, with D possibly matching TRBD1 (6 bases). V lost 3 bases, J lost 2 bases, and 21 bases lay in between. The CDR3 contains 18 residues. Germline V lookup: CDR1 SNHLY, CDR2 FYNNEI. The CDR3 DNA reads as TGTGCCAGCAGTGACCAATCTGAAGTACAGGGTTACACAGATACGCAGTATTTT. Translating it yields CASSDQSEVQGYTDTQYF.

The chain employs TRBV2 and TRBJ2-5; no clear D gene. The CDR3 loop spans 12 amino acids. Germline V gene sequence: CDR1 SNHLY, CDR2 FYNNEI. Trimming removed 3 bases at V and 1 base at J, with 3 bases between. The CDR3 loop reads CASSDVQETQYF. The CDR3 nucleotides are TGTGCCAGCAGTGACGTCCAAGAGACCCAGTACTTC.

The J gene is TRBJ2-1, the V gene TRBV6-5, with 7 bases identical to TRBD1. V shed 7 bases and J 5 bases; nucleotides not matched to a gene: 11. The germline gives CDR1 MNHEY, CDR2 SVGAGI. CDR3 length equals 15 residues. This chain's CDR3 is CASIKAGGRDNEQFF. CDR3 nucleotides: TGTGCCAGCATCAAAGCAGGGGGAAGGGACAATGAGCAGTTCTTC.

The V and J genes are TRBV6-5 and TRBJ1-2; 7 positions agree with TRBD1. In germline, CDR1 is MNHEY, CDR2 SVGAGI. V was pared by 8 bases and J by 4 bases, with 4 bases of the junction left unmatched. The CDR3 spans 12 residues. CDR3: CASAGTAYGYTF. In DNA, the CDR3 is TGTGCCAGCGCCGGGACAGCCTATGGCTACACCTTC.